A selection of T cell receptor beta chains follows, all from one sample in a study of blood T cell repertoires in COVID-19. The repertoire was sequenced with immunoSEQ multiplex PCR; TCRdb's copy has only in-frame clones and lacks some. In the table there are roughly 290,000 clones, 75% to 90% of which are singletons. Specimen: peripheral blood. These receptors were obtained from a man aged 25-45 years with acute or convalescent COVID-19. The CDR3 runs from the conserved cysteine through the conserved F or W. A D gene is named only where the DNA matches it firmly. Clone size, where shown, is once, few, many, or a class for clones that have expanded.

j_gene | len | abundance | v_gene | d_gene | CDR3aa | CDR3nt
TRBJ1-2 | 17 | NA | TRBV28 | TRBD1 | CASTSGGIPGDPYGYTF | TGTGCCAGCACTTCAGGGGGCATTCCTGGGGACCCTTATGGCTACACCTTC
TRBJ2-4 | 12 | NA | TRBV30 | NA | CAWSRPGHRTSF | TGTGCCTGGAGTAGGCCGGGACACAGAACTTCCTTC
TRBJ2-2 | 15 | NA | TRBV9 | NA | CASSVGGGDTGELFF | TGTGCCAGCAGCGTAGGGGGGGGCGACACCGGGGAGCTGTTTTTT
TRBJ1-6 | 13 | NA | TRBV10-2 | NA | CASSLLENSPLHF | TGCGCCAGCAGTTTGCTGGAGAATTCACCCCTCCACTTT
TRBJ2-7 | 14 | NA | TRBV15 | NA | CATSVGRDSYEQYF | TGTGCCACCTCGGTGGGCAGAGACTCCTACGAGCAGTACTTC
TRBJ1-2 | 12 | NA | TRBV28 | TRBD1 | CASLRGQGMYTF | TGTGCCAGCCTAAGGGGACAGGGGATGTACACCTTC
TRBJ2-6 | 20 | NA | TRBV28 | TRBD1 | CASSLTLGTASRSGANVLTF | TGTGCCAGCAGTTTAACCCTAGGGACAGCTAGCCGCTCTGGGGCCAACGTCCTGACTTTC
TRBJ2-1 | 14 | NA | TRBV19 | TRBD2 | CASSIELAGNEQFF | TGTGCCAGTAGTATAGAACTAGCGGGGAATGAGCAGTTCTTC
TRBJ1-4 | 12 | NA | TRBV28 | NA | CASSLRNEKLFF | TGTGCCAGCAGTCTGAGGAACGAAAAACTGTTTTTT
TRBJ1-2 | 15 | NA | TRBV7-8 | NA | CASSSNTGRTGGYTF | TGTGCCAGCAGCTCCAATACGGGCAGAACGGGGGGCTACACCTTC
TRBJ1-2 | 16 | NA | TRBV5-6 | NA | CASSLRPGGSNYGYTF | TGTGCCAGCAGCTTGAGGCCGGGGGGTTCTAACTATGGCTACACCTTC
TRBJ2-5 | 11 | NA | TRBV16 | NA | CASSREKTQYF | TGTGCCAGCAGCCGGGAGAAGACCCAGTACTTC
TRBJ2-5 | 12 | NA | TRBV2 | NA | CASRGQPETQYF | TGTGCCAGCAGGGGCCAGCCAGAGACCCAGTACTTC
TRBJ1-6 | 15 | NA | TRBV14 | TRBD1 | CASSQAQGGNSPLHF | TGTGCCAGCAGCCAAGCTCAGGGGGGAAATTCACCCCTCCACTTT
TRBJ2-5 | 18 | NA | TRBV7-8 | NA | CASSLKGAGEVSQETQYF | TGTGCCAGCAGCTTAAAGGGCGCAGGGGAAGTATCCCAAGAGACCCAGTACTTC
TRBJ2-2 | 16 | few | TRBV5-1 | TRBD2 | CASSTGLAGNTGELFF | TGCGCCAGCAGCACGGGACTAGCGGGTAACACCGGGGAGCTGTTTTTT
TRBJ1-2 | 14 | NA | TRBV28 | TRBD1 | CASRLTGGGYGYTF | TGTGCCAGCAGGCTGACAGGGGGAGGCTATGGCTACACCTTC
TRBJ1-1 | 13 | NA | TRBV29-1 | TRBD1 | CSVERQGGTEAFF | TGCAGCGTTGAACGACAGGGGGGTACTGAAGCTTTCTTT
TRBJ2-7 | 14 | NA | TRBV2 | TRBD1 | CASMAGTGGFEQYF | TGTGCCAGCATGGCCGGGACAGGGGGTTTCGAGCAGTACTTC
TRBJ1-1 | 14 | NA | TRBV13 | TRBD1 | CASSQSTGVYEAFF | TGTGCCAGCAGCCAATCGACAGGGGTCTATGAAGCTTTCTTT
TRBJ2-7 | 15 | NA | TRBV2 | TRBD1 | CASSDIGTGLREQYF | TGTGCCAGCAGTGATATAGGGACAGGTTTGAGGGAGCAGTACTTC
TRBJ1-3 | 15 | NA | TRBV5-5 | NA | CASSLAGFSGNTIYF | TGTGCCAGCAGCCTGGCGGGATTCTCTGGAAACACCATATATTTT
TRBJ2-7 | 14 | NA | TRBV27 | NA | CASSFGGGSYEQYF | TGTGCCAGCAGTTTCGGGGGAGGCTCCTACGAGCAGTACTTC
TRBJ1-1 | 13 | NA | TRBV24-1 | NA | CATDNEGNTEAFF | TGTGCCACCGATAACGAGGGGAACACTGAAGCTTTCTTT
TRBJ1-1 | 16 | NA | TRBV19 | TRBD1 | CASSAARAGGLGEAFF | TGTGCCAGTAGTGCCGCCCGGGCAGGGGGCCTTGGGGAAGCTTTCTTT
TRBJ2-2 | 17 | NA | TRBV19 | NA | CASRSPRLNRDTGELFF | TGTGCCAGTAGGTCCCCCCGACTAAACAGGGACACCGGGGAGCTGTTTTTT
TRBJ1-6 | 15 | once | TRBV28 | TRBD1 | CASSFRGPRLSPLHF | TGTGCCAGCAGTTTCAGGGGGCCTAGGCTGTCACCCCTCCACTTT
TRBJ1-2 | 11 | NA | TRBV20-1 | NA | CSASYREGYTF | TGCAGTGCTTCGTACAGGGAAGGCTACACCTTC
TRBJ2-1 | 15 | once | TRBV24-1 | TRBD1 | CATSDPGTAINEQFF | TGTGCCACCAGTGATCCCGGGACAGCAATCAATGAGCAGTTCTTC
TRBJ1-1 | 16 | NA | TRBV28 | TRBD1 | CASSLPGQGADTEAFF | TGTGCCAGCAGTCTCCCGGGACAGGGGGCGGACACTGAAGCTTTCTTT
TRBJ1-5 | 15 | NA | TRBV7-9 | TRBD1 | CASSQGQGGNQPQHF | TGTGCCAGCAGCCAAGGACAGGGGGGAAATCAGCCCCAGCATTTT
TRBJ1-1 | 19 | NA | TRBV3-1/TRBV3-2 | NA | CASSLGESSLPGVNTEAFF | TGTGCCAGCAGCCTCGGTGAGAGTTCTCTGCCGGGGGTGAACACTGAAGCTTTCTTT
TRBJ2-7 | 13 | NA | TRBV29-1 | TRBD1 | CSVVGDSLYEQYF | TGCAGCGTTGTGGGGGACAGTCTATACGAGCAGTACTTC
TRBJ2-1 | 17 | NA | TRBV7-9 | TRBD2 | CASTLLGGEGTYNEQFF | TGTGCCAGCACCCTATTGGGGGGGGAGGGCACCTACAATGAGCAGTTCTTC